Following are 22 T cell receptor beta chains from one sample sequenced in a study of blood T cell repertoires in COVID-19. Libraries were prepared by immunoSEQ multiplex PCR; TCRdb keeps only in-frame clonotypes and omits some of them. Of roughly 340,000 clones listed, roughly nine tenths were seen once; the top ten hold around 1%. Sequenced input: PBMCs or T cells enriched from blood (not recorded which). The receptors shown here come from a man in his late teens or twenties who had recovered from COVID-19.

This clone has a single count. This chain uses TRBV6-5 with TRBJ2-3; 7 nucleotides align to TRBD2. The germline V gene encodes CDR1 MNHEY and CDR2 SVGAGI. The CDR3 length is 12 residues. With V trimmed by 5 bases and J by 7 bases, 3 bases remained unmatched. The CDR3 region is CASSPSGHTQYF. CDR3 nucleotides: TGTGCCAGCAGTCCTAGCGGCCATACGCAGTATTTT.

The V and J genes are TRBV10-3 and TRBJ1-5; D unresolved. The CDR3 totals 13 residues. Trimming removed 8 bases at V and 5 bases at J, with 13 bases between. CDR1 and CDR2 from the germline V gene are ENHRY and SYGVKD. The CDR3 here is CAIGLAVDQPQHF. CDR3 DNA: TGTGCCATCGGGTTAGCGGTAGATCAGCCCCAGCATTTT.

The chain recombines TRBV29-1 with TRBJ1-1, with a tentative D call TRBD1 (5 bases). The length of the CDR3 is 16 residues. Germline V gene sequence: CDR1 SQVTM, CDR2 ANQGSEA. V gave up 6 bases and J gave up 1 base, with 21 bases separating them. CDR3 region: CSVNPRGGPANTEAFF. The DNA of the CDR3 is TGCAGCGTGAACCCCCGGGGGGGACCCGCGAACACTGAAGCTTTCTTT.

CDR3: CSVQGVSGTDHEQYF. CDR3 nucleotides: TGCAGCGTTCAAGGGGTAAGTGGGACTGACCACGAGCAGTACTTC. The chain has TRBV29-1 and TRBJ2-7; D is perhaps TRBD2 (6 bases). Trimming took off 5 bases at V and 5 bases at J, with 22 bases between the two ends. The germline gives CDR1 SQVTM, CDR2 ANQGSEA. The CDR3 runs to 15 residues.

The gene calls are TRBV13 and TRBJ1-1; 7 nucleotides match TRBD1. With 5 bases clipped from V and 6 bases from J, the junction kept 9 bases outside the gene matches. This CDR3 has 14 amino acids. Germline values: CDR1 PRHDT, CDR2 FYEKMQ (reference sequence). CDR3 sequence: CASSPRGLRAEAFF. CDR3 nucleotides: TGTGCCAGCAGCCCTAGGGGGCTGAGGGCTGAAGCTTTCTTT.

This rearrangement joins TRBV27 to TRBJ2-5; the D gene is possibly TRBD1 (8 bases). Germline loops: CDR1 MNHEY, CDR2 SMNVEV (reference sequence). This CDR3 has 16 amino acids. V dropped 5 bases and J dropped 4 bases, with 20 bases sitting between them. CDR3 bases: TGTGCCAGCAGTCCCCGTGGACAGGGAGGGCGAGAGACCCAGTACTTC. Its protein is CASSPRGQGGRETQYF.

The chain has TRBV19 and TRBJ2-7; 10 positions agree with TRBD1. V was pared by 7 bases and J by 2 bases, with 5 bases of the junction left unmatched. Germline lookup yields CDR1 LNHDA and CDR2 SQIVND (reference sequence). The length of the CDR3 is 14 residues. The CDR3 DNA sequence: TGTGCCAGTACCGGAGGACAGGGGGCCTACGAGCAGTACTTC. It translates to CASTGGQGAYEQYF.

The chain has TRBV5-6 and TRBJ2-7; D is perhaps TRBD2 (6 bases). Deletions cut 7 bases from V and 7 bases from J, with 18 bases between. CDR3 length: 13 residues. Germline V lookup: CDR1 SGHDT, CDR2 YYEEEE. The CDR3 bases are TGTGCCAGCGCCCTTGGTAAGGGAGGAGAGCAGTACTTC. Its protein product is CASALGKGGEQYF. Full variable domain (outside the CDR3, taken from reference TRBV5-6 and TRBJ2-7): DAGVTQSPTHLIKTRGQQVTLRCSPKSGHDTVSWYQQALGQGPQFIFQYYEEEERQRGNFPDRFSGHQFPNYSSELNVNALLLGDSALYLCASALGKGGEQYFGPGTRLTVT.

The rearrangement joins TRBV5-4 to TRBJ2-1; a weak D match, TRBD1 (5 bases). Germline values: CDR1 SGHNT, CDR2 YYREEE (reference sequence). The CDR3 length is 16 residues. V was shortened by 4 bases and J by 0 bases, with 14 bases between the two germline ends. Written as DNA, the CDR3 is TGTGCCAGCAGCCCAGGGTTGAGGAGCTCCTACAATGAGCAGTTCTTC. The encoded protein is CASSPGLRSSYNEQFF.

The chain carries TRBV10-3 and TRBJ2-5, with 8 nucleotides matching TRBD2. CDR1 and CDR2 (germline): ENHRY, SYGVKD. The CDR3 sequence is 14 residues long. The V gene end was trimmed by 4 bases and the J gene end by 5 bases; junction bases not matched to a gene: 6. The CDR3 nucleotides read TGTGCCATCAGTGGGACTAGCTATGCGGAGACCCAGTACTTC. Translation gives CAISGTSYAETQYF.

This rearrangement joins TRBV10-3 to TRBJ1-1; D call uncertain. This CDR3 spans 13 amino acids. Germline-derived CDR1 and CDR2 are ENHRY and SYGVKD. V shed 4 bases and J shed 5 bases, with 11 bases lying between them. This chain's CDR3 is CAISGRERTEAFF. DNA of the CDR3: TGTGCCATCAGTGGAAGGGAGAGGACTGAAGCTTTCTTT.

The V call is TRBV7-3, the J call TRBJ1-4; D uncertain. V was shortened by 5 bases and J by 5 bases, with 9 bases between the two germline ends. The CDR3 has 13 residues. The V gene's germline CDR1 is SGHTA and CDR2 FQGTGA. The CDR3 loop reads CASSQGENEKLFF. CDR3 in DNA: TGTGCCAGCAGCCAAGGAGAGAATGAAAAACTGTTTTTT.

The V gene is TRBV5-6, the J gene TRBJ1-5; TRBD1 matches at 8 bases. The trim removed 4 bases at V and 3 bases at J, leaving 6 bases unmatched. The CDR3 contains 15 residues. Germline CDR1 reads SGHDT; CDR2 reads YYEEEE. The CDR3 DNA reads TGTGCCAGCAGCATAAGGGGACAGGTCAATCAGCCCCAGCATTTT. Its translation is CASSIRGQVNQPQHF.

V and J are TRBV5-6 and TRBJ2-3, with 7 bases lining up with TRBD2. This CDR3 has 16 residues. Germline CDR1 is SGHDT and CDR2 is YYEEEE. The J segment lost 0 bases and the V segment lost 6 bases, leaving 10 bases of the junction unmatched. CDR3 DNA: TGTGCCAGCATGGGAGGGCTTCCACGAAGCACAGATACGCAGTATTTT. Translation gives CASMGGLPRSTDTQYF.

The chain carries TRBV6-5 and TRBJ2-1; 10 bases line up with TRBD2. Per germline, CDR1 MNHEY and CDR2 SVGAGI. V shed 4 bases, J shed 7 bases, and the junction held 7 bases outside the gene matches. CDR3 length: 15 amino acids. CDR3 residues: CASSSSGRAGNEQFF. The CDR3 DNA sequence: TGTGCCAGCAGTTCCAGCGGGAGGGCCGGGAATGAGCAGTTCTTC.

In this sample, this clone turned up once. DNA for the CDR3: TGTGCCAGCAGTGCTTGGCTCCTTAGCACAGATACGCAGTATTTT. Its translation is CASSAWLLSTDTQYF. This chain joins TRBV2 and TRBJ2-3, with unresolved D. Looked up from germline, CDR1 is SNHLY and CDR2 is FYNNEI. V gave up 4 bases and J gave up 0 bases, with 11 bases separating them. The CDR3 runs to 15 residues.

This clone was detected once. The rearrangement joins TRBV5-6 to TRBJ1-1; the D gene is possibly TRBD1 (6 bases). The germline CDR1 and CDR2 sequences are SGHDT and YYEEEE. V was pared by 4 bases and J by 1 base, with 14 bases between. The CDR3 covers 15 residues. CDR3 sequence (DNA): TGTGCCAGCAGCCTCGCAGGGGTTGGGAACACTGAAGCTTTCTTT. Protein: CASSLAGVGNTEAFF. Using reference TRBV5-6 and TRBJ1-1 for the parts outside the CDR3, the full variable domain is DAGVTQSPTHLIKTRGQQVTLRCSPKSGHDTVSWYQQALGQGPQFIFQYYEEEERQRGNFPDRFSGHQFPNYSSELNVNALLLGDSALYLCASSLAGVGNTEAFFGQGTRLTVV.

The gene calls are TRBV5-6 and TRBJ2-1; 10 nucleotides line up with TRBD2. V lost 1 base, J lost 1 base, and 2 bases stayed unmatched. Germline CDR1 reads SGHDT; CDR2 reads YYEEEE. CDR3 size: 16 residues. CDR3 sequence reads: CASSLSSGSSYNEQFF. DNA of the CDR3: TGTGCCAGCAGCTTGTCTAGCGGGAGTTCCTACAATGAGCAGTTCTTC.

J is TRBJ2-5 and V is TRBV15, with D perhaps matching TRBD1 (6 bases). CDR1 LNHNV and CDR2 YYDKDF come from the germline V gene (reference sequence). The CDR3 sequence is 14 residues long. V was trimmed by 3 bases and J by 5 bases, leaving 13 bases between them. CDR3 in DNA: TGTGCCACCAGCAGGGACAGTTGGGTGGAGACCCAGTACTTC. Translation gives CATSRDSWVETQYF.

This chain joins TRBV2 and TRBJ2-7; a possible D gene is TRBD2 (5 bases). V gave up 7 bases and J gave up 4 bases, with 17 bases separating them. Germline CDR1 and CDR2: SNHLY and FYNNEI. CDR3 length: 14 residues. The CDR3 DNA is TGTGCCAGCAAGCAAGATAGCGTTGGATACGAGCAGTACTTC. Its translation is CASKQDSVGYEQYF.

This clone was detected only once. The chain combines TRBV15 with TRBJ1-6; TRBD1 matches 8 bases. Germline-derived CDR1 and CDR2 are LNHNV and YYDKDF (reference sequence). V dropped 1 base and J dropped 10; count of bases not matched to a gene: 3. CDR3 length equals 14 residues. The CDR3 protein is CATSRGSGGSPLHF. The CDR3 nucleotides read TGTGCCACCAGCAGAGGGTCAGGGGGCTCACCCCTCCACTTT.

This chain connects TRBV10-3 to TRBJ2-1; 11 nucleotides agree with TRBD2. This CDR3 contains 17 residues. Germline CDR1 and CDR2: ENHRY and SYGVKD. After removal of 0 bases from V and 8 bases from J, the junction contained 9 bases not matched to a gene. The CDR3 protein is CAISESTSGRFRHEQFF. Here the CDR3 DNA reads TGTGCCATCAGTGAGTCCACTAGCGGGAGATTCCGCCATGAGCAGTTCTTC.